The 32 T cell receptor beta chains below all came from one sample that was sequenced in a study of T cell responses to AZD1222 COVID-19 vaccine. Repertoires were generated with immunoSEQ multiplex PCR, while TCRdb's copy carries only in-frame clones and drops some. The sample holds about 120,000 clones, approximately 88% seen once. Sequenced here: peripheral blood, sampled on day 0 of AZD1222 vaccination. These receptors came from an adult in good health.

DNA for the CDR3: TGTGCCAGTAGTATGGCTAGGAGCACAGATACGCAGTATTTT. As protein: CASSMARSTDTQYF. The rearrangement uses TRBV19 and TRBJ2-3; D gene unclear. This CDR3 has 14 amino acids. Germline CDR1 and CDR2: LNHDA and SQIVND (reference sequence). Trimming took 3 bases from V and 0 from J, leaving 7 bases between them.

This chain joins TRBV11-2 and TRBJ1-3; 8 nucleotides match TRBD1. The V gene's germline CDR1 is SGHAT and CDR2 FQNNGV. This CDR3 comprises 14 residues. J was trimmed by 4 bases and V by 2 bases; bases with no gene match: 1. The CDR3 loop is CASSLSGGGNTIYF. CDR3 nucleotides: TGTGCCAGCAGCTTATCAGGGGGCGGAAACACCATATATTTT.

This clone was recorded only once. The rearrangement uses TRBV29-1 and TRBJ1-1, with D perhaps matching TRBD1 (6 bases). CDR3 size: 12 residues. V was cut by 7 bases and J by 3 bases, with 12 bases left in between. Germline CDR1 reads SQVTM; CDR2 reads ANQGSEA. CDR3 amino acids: CSGAQGHTEAFF. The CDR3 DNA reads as TGCAGCGGTGCTCAGGGGCACACTGAAGCTTTCTTT.

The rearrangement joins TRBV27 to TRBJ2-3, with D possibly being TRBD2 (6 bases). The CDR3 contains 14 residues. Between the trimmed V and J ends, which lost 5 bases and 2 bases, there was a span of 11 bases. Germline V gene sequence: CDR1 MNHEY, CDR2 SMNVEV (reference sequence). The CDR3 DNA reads TGTGCCAGCAGTCTGGGACTCCTCACAGATACGCAGTATTTT. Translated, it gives CASSLGLLTDTQYF.

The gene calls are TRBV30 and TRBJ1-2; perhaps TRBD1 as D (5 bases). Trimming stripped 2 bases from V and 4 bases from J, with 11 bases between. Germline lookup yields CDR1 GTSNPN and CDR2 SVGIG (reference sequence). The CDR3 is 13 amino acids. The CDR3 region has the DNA TGTGCCTGGAGTAGACAGCCTAGCTATGGCTACACCTTC. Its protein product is CAWSRQPSYGYTF.

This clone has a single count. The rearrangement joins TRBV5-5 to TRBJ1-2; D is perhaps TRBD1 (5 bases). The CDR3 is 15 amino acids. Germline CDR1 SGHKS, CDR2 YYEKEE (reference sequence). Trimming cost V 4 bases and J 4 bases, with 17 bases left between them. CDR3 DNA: TGTGCCAGCAGCCAGGGAGCCGTCGCCTTCTATGGCTACACCTTC. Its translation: CASSQGAVAFYGYTF.

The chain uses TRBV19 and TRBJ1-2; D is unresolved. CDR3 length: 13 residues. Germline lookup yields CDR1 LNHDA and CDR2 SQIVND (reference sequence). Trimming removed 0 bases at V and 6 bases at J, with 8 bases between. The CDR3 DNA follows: TGTGCCAGTAGTATAGATACAGCCGATGGCTACACCTTC. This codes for CASSIDTADGYTF. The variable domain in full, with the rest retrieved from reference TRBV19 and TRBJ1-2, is DGGITQSPKYLFRKEGQNVTLSCEQNLNHDAMYWYRQDPGQGLRLIYYSQIVNDFQKGDIAEGYSVSREKKESFPLTVTSAQKNPTAFYLCASSIDTADGYTFGSGTRLTVV.

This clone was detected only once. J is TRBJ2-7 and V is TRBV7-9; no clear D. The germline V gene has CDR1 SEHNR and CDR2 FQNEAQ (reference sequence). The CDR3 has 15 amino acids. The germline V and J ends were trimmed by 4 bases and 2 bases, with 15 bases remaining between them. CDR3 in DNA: TGTGCCAGCAGCTCCTCATCGGTGGGCCCCTACGAGCAGTACTTC. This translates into CASSSSSVGPYEQYF. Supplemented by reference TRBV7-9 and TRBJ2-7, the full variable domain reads DTGVSQNPRHKITKRGQNVTFRCDPISEHNRLYWYRQTLGQGPEFLTYFQNEAQLEKSRLLSDRFSAERPKGSFSTLEIQRTEQGDSAMYLCASSSSSVGPYEQYFGPGTRLTVT.

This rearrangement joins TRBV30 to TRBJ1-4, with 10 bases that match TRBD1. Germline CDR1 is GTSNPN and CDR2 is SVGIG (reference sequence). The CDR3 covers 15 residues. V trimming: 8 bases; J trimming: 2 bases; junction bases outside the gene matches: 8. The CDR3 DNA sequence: TGTGCCGGTGACAGGGGGCTGAACACTAATGAAAAACTGTTTTTT. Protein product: CAGDRGLNTNEKLFF.

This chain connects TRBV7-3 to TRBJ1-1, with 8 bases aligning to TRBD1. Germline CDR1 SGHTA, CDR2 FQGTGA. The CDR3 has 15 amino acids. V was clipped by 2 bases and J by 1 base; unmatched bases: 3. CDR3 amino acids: CASSLSGGENTEAFF. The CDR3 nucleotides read TGTGCCAGCAGCTTATCAGGGGGCGAGAACACTGAAGCTTTCTTT. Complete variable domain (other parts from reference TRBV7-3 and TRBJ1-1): GAGVSQTPSNKVTEKGKYVELRCDPISGHTALYWYRQSLGQGPEFLIYFQGTGAADDSGLPNDRFFAVRPEGSVSTLKIQRTERGDSAVYLCASSLSGGENTEAFFGQGTRLTVV.

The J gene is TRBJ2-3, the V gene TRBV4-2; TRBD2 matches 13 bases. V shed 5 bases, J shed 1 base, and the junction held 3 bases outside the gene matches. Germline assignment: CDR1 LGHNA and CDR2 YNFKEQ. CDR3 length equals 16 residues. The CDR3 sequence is CASSAGLAGGTDTQYF. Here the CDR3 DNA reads TGTGCCAGCAGCGCCGGACTAGCGGGGGGCACAGATACGCAGTATTTT.

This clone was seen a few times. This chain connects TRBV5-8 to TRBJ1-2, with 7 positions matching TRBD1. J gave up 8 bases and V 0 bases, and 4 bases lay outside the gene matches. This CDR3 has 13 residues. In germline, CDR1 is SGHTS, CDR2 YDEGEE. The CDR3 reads CASSLGQGRGYTF. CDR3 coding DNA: TGTGCCAGCAGCTTGGGACAGGGTCGCGGCTACACCTTC.

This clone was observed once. For the CDR3, the DNA is TGTGCCAGTAGTATAGATTTCGTGAAGGGGGTGGATCAGCCCCAGCATTTT. Amino acids: CASSIDFVKGVDQPQHF. V and J are TRBV19 and TRBJ1-5, with TRBD1 as a possible D gene (6 bases). This CDR3 region has 17 residues. CDR1 is LNHDA and CDR2 is SQIVND in the germline V gene (reference sequence). V was cut by 0 bases and J by 5 bases, with 17 bases left in between.

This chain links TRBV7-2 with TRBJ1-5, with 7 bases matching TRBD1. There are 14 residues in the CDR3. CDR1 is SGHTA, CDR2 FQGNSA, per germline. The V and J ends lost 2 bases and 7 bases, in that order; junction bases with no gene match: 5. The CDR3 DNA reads TGTGCCAGCAGCTTATACAGGGGAAGCCAGCCCCAGCATTTT. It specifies CASSLYRGSQPQHF. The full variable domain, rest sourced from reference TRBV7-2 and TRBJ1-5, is GAGVSQSPSNKVTEKGKDVELRCDPISGHTALYWYRQSLGQGLEFLIYFQGNSAPDKSGLPSDRFSAERTGGSVSTLTIQRTQQEDSAVYLCASSLYRGSQPQHFGDGTRLSIL.

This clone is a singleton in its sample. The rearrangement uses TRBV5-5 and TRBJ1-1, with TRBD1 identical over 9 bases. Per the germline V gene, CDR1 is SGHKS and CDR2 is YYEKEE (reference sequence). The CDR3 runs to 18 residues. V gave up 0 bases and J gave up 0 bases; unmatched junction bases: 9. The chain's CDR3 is CASSLVSGDRVLNTEAFF. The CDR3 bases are TGTGCCAGCAGCTTGGTTTCCGGGGACAGGGTGTTGAACACTGAAGCTTTCTTT.

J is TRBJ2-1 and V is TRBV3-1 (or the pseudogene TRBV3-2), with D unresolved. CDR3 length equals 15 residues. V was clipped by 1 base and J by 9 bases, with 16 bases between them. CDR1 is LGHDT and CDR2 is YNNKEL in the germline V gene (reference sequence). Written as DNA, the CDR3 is TGTGCCAGCAGCCAAGTTCAGGCCAGATTCGGTGAGCAGTTCTTC. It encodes CASSQVQARFGEQFF.

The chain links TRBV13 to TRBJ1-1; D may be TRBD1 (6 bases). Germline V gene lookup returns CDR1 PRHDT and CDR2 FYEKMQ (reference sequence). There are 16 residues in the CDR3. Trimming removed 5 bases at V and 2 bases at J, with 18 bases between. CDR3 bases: TGTGCCAGCAGCCGCATAGTCGGGGGGCCAAACACTGAAGCTTTCTTT. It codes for CASSRIVGGPNTEAFF.

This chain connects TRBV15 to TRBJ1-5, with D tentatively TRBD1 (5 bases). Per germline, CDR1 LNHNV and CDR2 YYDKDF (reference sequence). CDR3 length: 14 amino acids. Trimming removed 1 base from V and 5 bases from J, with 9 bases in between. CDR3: CATSRAVGDQPQHF. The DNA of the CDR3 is TGTGCCACCAGCAGAGCGGTGGGGGATCAGCCCCAGCATTTT.

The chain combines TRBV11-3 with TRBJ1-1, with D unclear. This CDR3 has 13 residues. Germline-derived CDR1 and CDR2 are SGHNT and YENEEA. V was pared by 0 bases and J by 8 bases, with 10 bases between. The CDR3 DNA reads TGTGCCAGCAGCTTAGATGGCCAGGAGGAAGCTTTCTTT. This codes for CASSLDGQEEAFF.

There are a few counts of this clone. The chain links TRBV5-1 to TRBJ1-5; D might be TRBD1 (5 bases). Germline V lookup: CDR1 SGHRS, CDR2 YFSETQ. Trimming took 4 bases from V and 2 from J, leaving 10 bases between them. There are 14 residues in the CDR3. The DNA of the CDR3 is TGCGCCAGCAGCGTCGGGACGGGCAATCAGCCCCAGCATTTT. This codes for CASSVGTGNQPQHF.

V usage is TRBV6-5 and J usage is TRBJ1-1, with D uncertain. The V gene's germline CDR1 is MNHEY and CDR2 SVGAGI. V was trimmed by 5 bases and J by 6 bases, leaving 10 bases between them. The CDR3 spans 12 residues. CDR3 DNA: TGTGCCAGCAGTCCGGGGAGGGCTGAAGCTTTCTTT. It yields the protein CASSPGRAEAFF.

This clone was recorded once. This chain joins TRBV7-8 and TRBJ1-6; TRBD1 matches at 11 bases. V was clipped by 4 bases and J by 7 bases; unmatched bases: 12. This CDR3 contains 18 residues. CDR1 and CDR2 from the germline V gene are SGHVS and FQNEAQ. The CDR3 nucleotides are TGTGCCAGCAGCTCCTCTTCGGGACAGGGGGTTTTAAATTCACCCCTCCACTTT. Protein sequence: CASSSSSGQGVLNSPLHF.

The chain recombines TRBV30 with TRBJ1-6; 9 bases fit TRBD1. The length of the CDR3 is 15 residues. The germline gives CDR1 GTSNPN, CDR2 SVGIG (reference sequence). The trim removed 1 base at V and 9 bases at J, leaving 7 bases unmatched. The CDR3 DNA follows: TGTGCCTGGAGTGGGGAGGACAGGGGAACTTCACCCCTCCACTTT. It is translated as CAWSGEDRGTSPLHF.

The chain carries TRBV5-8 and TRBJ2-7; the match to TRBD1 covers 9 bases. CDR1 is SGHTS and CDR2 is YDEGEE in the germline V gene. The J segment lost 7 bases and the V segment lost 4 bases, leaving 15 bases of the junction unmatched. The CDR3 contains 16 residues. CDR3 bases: TGTGCCAGCAGCAAAATTCCGGGACAGGGTAGAGGAGAGCAGTACTTC. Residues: CASSKIPGQGRGEQYF.

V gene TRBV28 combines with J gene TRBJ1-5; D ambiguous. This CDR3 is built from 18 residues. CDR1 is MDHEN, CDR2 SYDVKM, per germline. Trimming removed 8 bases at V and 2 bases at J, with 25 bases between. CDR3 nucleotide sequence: TGTGCCAGCCTAGCTCCGGGGTCGGGGAGTGTTGGCAATCAGCCCCAGCATTTT. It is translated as CASLAPGSGSVGNQPQHF.

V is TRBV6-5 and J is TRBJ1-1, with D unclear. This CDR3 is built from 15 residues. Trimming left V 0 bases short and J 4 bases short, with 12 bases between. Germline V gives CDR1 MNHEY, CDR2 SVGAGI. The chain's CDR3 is CASSYSSGLGTEAFF. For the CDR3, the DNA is TGTGCCAGCAGTTACTCGTCGGGGTTGGGCACTGAAGCTTTCTTT.

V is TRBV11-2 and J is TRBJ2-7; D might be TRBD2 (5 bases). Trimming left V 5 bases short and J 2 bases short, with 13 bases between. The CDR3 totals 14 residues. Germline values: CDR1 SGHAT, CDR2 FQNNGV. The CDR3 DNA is TGTGCCAGCAGCCTAGCCTGGGCAGCCTACGAGCAGTACTTC. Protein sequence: CASSLAWAAYEQYF.

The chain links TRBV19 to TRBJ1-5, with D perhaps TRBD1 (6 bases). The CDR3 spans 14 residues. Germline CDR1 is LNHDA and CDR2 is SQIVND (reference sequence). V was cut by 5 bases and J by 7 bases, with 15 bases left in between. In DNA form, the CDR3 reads TGTGCCAGTAGTGTAGGACAGACTTTCCAGCCCCAGCATTTT. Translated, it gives CASSVGQTFQPQHF.

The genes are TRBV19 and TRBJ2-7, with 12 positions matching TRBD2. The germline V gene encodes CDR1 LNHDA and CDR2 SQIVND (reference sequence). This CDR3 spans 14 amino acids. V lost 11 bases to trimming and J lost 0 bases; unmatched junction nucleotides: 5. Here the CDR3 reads CAASTSGSSYEQYF. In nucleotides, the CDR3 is TGTGCCGCATCGACTAGCGGGAGCTCCTACGAGCAGTACTTC.

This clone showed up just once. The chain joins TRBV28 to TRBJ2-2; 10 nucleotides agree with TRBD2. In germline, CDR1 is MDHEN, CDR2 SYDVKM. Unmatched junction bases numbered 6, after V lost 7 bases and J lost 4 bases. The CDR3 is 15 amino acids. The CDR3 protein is CASIRAGGATGELFF. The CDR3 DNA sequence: TGTGCCAGCATACGAGCGGGAGGGGCCACCGGGGAGCTGTTTTTT.

The CDR3 sequence is CASSQVETANTIYF. In DNA, the CDR3 is TGCGCCAGCAGCCAAGTCGAGACGGCGAACACCATATATTTT. This chain links TRBV4-1 with TRBJ1-3; no clear D gene. This CDR3 has 14 residues. CDR1 MGHRA and CDR2 YSYEKL come from the germline V gene. Trimming cost V 1 base and J 7 bases, with 11 bases left between them.

CDR3 nucleotides: TGCGCCAGCAGCCAAGATCTGAAGGTGAAATCGGGCAATCAGCCCCAGCATTTT. This sequence encodes CASSQDLKVKSGNQPQHF. J is TRBJ1-5 and V is TRBV4-1; D ambiguous. There are 18 residues in the CDR3. Germline V gene sequence: CDR1 MGHRA, CDR2 YSYEKL. Trimming removed 0 bases at V and 2 bases at J, with 17 bases between.